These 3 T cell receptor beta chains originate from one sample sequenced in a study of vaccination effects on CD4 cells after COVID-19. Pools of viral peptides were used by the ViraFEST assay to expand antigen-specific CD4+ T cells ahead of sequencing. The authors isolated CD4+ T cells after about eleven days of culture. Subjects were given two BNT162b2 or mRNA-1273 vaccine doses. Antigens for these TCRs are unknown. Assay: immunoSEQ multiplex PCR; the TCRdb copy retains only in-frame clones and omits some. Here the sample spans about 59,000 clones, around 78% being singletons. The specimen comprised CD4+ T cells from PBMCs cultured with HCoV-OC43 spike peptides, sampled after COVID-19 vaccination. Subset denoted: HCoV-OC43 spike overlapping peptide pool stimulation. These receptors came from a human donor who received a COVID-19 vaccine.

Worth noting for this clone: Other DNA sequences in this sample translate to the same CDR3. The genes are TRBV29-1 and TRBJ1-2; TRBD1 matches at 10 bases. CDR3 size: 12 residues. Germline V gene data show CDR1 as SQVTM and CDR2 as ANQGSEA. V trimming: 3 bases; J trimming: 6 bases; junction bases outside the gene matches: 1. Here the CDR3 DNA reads TGCAGCGTTGAGGGACAGGGGAATGGCTACACCTTC. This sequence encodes CSVEGQGNGYTF.

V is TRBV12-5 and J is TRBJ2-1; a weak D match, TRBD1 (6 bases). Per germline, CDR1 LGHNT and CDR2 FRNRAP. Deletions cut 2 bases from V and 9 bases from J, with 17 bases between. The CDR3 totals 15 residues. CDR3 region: CASGLLPGQGTEQFF. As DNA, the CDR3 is TGTGCTAGTGGTTTGTTACCGGGACAAGGTACTGAGCAGTTCTTC.

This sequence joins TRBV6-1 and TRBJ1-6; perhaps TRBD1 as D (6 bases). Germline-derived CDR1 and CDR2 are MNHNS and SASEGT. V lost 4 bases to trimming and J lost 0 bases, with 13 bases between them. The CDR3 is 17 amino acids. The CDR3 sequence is CASSAKGGSSYNSPLHF. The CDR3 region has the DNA TGTGCCAGCAGTGCCAAGGGGGGGAGCTCCTATAATTCACCCCTCCACTTT.